The source of this T cell receptor (beta chain) is a study of radiotherapy plus CTLA-4 blockade in lung cancer (dated by TCRdb to between 2018 and 2020). Looking at the study overall: Objective responses were observed in about 17% of enrolled patients, and disease control was achieved in less than 40%.

Results and caveats for the whole study, not just this receptor: After treatment with radiotherapy and ipilimumab, TCR clones that came from tumors expanded in the peripheral blood. The strongest predictors of response, as reported, were early dynamic changes in blood T cell clones along with a rise in serum interferon-beta after radiation.

From its cysteine to its phenylalanine, the CDR3 spans 15 amino acids. Only the CDR3 DNA stays, 45 bases, in frame from base 1. The junction shows trimming of 3 bases on V and 8 bases on J, plus 14 bases between the germline ends. CDR1 and CDR2, per the germline V gene, are SNHLY and FYNNEI. The study evaluated CTLA-4 blockade (ipilimumab) given together with focal radiation therapy in patients who had chemo-refractory metastatic non-small-cell lung cancer. On this clone: The specificity of this receptor is unknown. No per-base quality is available; no much larger clone lies one base away.

Libraries were prepared through the immunoSEQ multiplex PCR assay. Here the immuneACCESS table is served through TCRdb, limited to in-frame sequences with V and J called. Missing clones are a known gap in these copies; in checked studies unresolved V genes cover under half, and the rest lacks a known reason. Here the sample has about 62,000 clones; around 76% occur a single time. The top ten clonotypes cover 2.9% of the sample. The sequence was collected from a human donor with non-small cell lung cancer who had a complete response to radiotherapy plus ipilimumab. Specimen: peripheral blood, collected from a patient treated with radiotherapy plus ipilimumab. Recombination joined TRBV2 with TRBJ1-6; tentative D gene TRBD1, with 6 bases matching. The CDR3 reads CASSDRGRGDSPLHF. The sequenced DNA is TGTGCCAGCAGTGATCGAGGCAGGGGTGATTCACCCCTCCACTTT.